The source of this T cell receptor (beta chain) is a study of CD8 T cells in ankylosing spondylitis. Study-wide results and limits: Roughly eight highly homologous variants formed a TCR beta motif that appeared characteristic of ankylosing spondylitis blood. Previously reported in reactive arthritis synovial fluid and blood were some of the motif variants.

This clonotype has at least ten counts. The antigen is unknown. The length of the CDR3 is 12 residues. The germline gives CDR1 MNHEY, CDR2 SMNVEV (reference sequence). Trimming shortened V by 6 bases and J by 8 bases, and 10 bases separated the two germline ends. 5'-RACE, quantitative and with molecular barcodes, yielded the TCR beta libraries. TCRdb re-derived calls from the 5' RACE reads in MiXCR, one entry per CDR3 protein. This table has about 160,000 distinct CDR3 sequences, about 18% appearing once. Specimen: blood, either unsorted or a sorted T cell fraction (not recorded which). The origin of this receptor is a male donor with ankylosing spondylitis or in good health (not recorded which). The J gene is TRBJ1-4, the V gene TRBV27; D remains ambiguous. The CDR3 region is CASRATGEKLFF. The CDR3 region has the DNA TGTGCCAGCAGGGCGACCGGGGAAAAACTGTTTTTT.